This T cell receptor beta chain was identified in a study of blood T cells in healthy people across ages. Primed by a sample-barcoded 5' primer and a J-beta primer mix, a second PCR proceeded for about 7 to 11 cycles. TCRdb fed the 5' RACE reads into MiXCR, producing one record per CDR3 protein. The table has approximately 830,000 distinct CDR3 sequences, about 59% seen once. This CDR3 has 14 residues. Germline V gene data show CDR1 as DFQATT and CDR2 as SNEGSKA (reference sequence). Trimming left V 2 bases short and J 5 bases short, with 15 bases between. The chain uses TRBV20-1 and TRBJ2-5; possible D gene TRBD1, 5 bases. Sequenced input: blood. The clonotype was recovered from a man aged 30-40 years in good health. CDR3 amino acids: CSARQGEVWETQYF. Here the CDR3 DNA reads TGCAGTGCTAGACAGGGTGAGGTCTGGGAGACCCAGTACTTC.